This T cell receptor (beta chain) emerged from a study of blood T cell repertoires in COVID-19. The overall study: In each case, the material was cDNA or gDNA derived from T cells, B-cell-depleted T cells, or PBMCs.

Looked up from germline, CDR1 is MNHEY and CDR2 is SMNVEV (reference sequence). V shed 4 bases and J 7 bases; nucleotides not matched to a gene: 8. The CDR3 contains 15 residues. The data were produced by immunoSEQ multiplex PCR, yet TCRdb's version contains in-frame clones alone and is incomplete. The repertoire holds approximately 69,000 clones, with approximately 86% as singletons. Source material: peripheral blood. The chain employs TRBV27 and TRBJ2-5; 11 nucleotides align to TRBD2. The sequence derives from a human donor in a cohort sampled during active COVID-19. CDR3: CASSSTSGGSGTQYF. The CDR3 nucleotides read TGTGCCAGCAGTTCCACTAGCGGGGGTAGCGGGACCCAGTACTTC.